The 18 T cell receptor beta chains presented below share a single source sample, sequenced in a study of blood T cell repertoires in COVID-19. TCRdb's table, derived via immunoSEQ multiplex PCR, lists solely in-frame clones and lacks some. Altogether tens of thousands of clones are present, roughly 86% being singletons, with the ten largest covering about a third. The sequenced sample was peripheral blood. These receptors came from a man aged 70-80 years with acute or convalescent COVID-19.

The rearrangement joins TRBV19 to TRBJ1-2; 8 nucleotides line up with TRBD1. J was trimmed by 8 bases and V by 5 bases; bases with no gene match: 4. Germline CDR1 is LNHDA and CDR2 is SQIVND (reference sequence). The CDR3 spans 12 residues. In DNA form, the CDR3 reads TGTGCCAGTAGTTTTCGGACAGGGGGCTACACCTTC. This translates into CASSFRTGGYTF. Drawing the rest from reference TRBV19 and TRBJ1-2, the complete variable domain is DGGITQSPKYLFRKEGQNVTLSCEQNLNHDAMYWYRQDPGQGLRLIYYSQIVNDFQKGDIAEGYSVSREKKESFPLTVTSAQKNPTAFYLCASSFRTGGYTFGSGTRLTVV.

The table lists this clone with a count of one. The gene calls are TRBV6-5 and TRBJ2-1; D not resolved. The CDR3 is 13 residues long. V was shortened by 4 bases and J by 4 bases, with 8 bases between the two germline ends. Germline values: CDR1 MNHEY, CDR2 SVGAGI. The CDR3 DNA is TGTGCCAGCAGTTCTCAACAATACAATGAGCAGTTCTTC. This gives the protein CASSSQQYNEQFF.

This clone has a handful of counts. V and J are TRBV5-6 and TRBJ2-2; 7 bases line up with TRBD1. V lost 5 bases and J lost 7; bases outside the gene matches: 2. Germline assignment: CDR1 SGHDT and CDR2 YYEEEE. There are 12 residues in the CDR3. The CDR3 is CASRDRVGELFF. CDR3 bases: TGTGCCAGCAGAGACAGGGTCGGGGAGCTGTTTTTT.

The chain is built from TRBV19 and TRBJ2-4; maybe TRBD2 (5 bases). The CDR3 runs 18 residues. The V and J ends lost 0 bases and 0 bases respectively, with 15 bases between them. CDR1 is LNHDA, CDR2 SQIVND, per germline (reference sequence). In DNA form, the CDR3 reads TGTGCCAGTAGTATAGACCAGGCGGGCCTTCTAGCCAAAAACATTCAGTACTTC. It is translated as CASSIDQAGLLAKNIQYF.

The CDR3: CASSIELAGGTDTQYF. The CDR3 DNA sequence: TGTGCCAGCAGCATCGAACTAGCGGGAGGCACAGATACGCAGTATTTT. This chain connects TRBV7-8 to TRBJ2-3; TRBD2 matches 11 bases. CDR3 length: 16 residues. Germline-derived CDR1 and CDR2 are SGHVS and FQNEAQ. V shed 5 bases, J shed 1 base, and the junction held 5 bases outside the gene matches.

The rearrangement joins TRBV28 to TRBJ1-1; D unclear. This CDR3 is built from 12 residues. The germline CDR1 and CDR2 sequences are MDHEN and SYDVKM. With 4 bases removed from V and 5 bases from J, the gap between germline ends came to 8 bases. The DNA of the CDR3 is TGTGCCAGCAGTTCCGCGGTGACTGAAGCTTTCTTT. Protein: CASSSAVTEAFF.

The rearrangement uses TRBV9 and TRBJ1-4, with 9 bases that match TRBD1. The germline V gene encodes CDR1 SGDLS and CDR2 YYNGEE. This CDR3 is built from 14 residues. Unmatched junction bases numbered 6, after V lost 5 bases and J lost 7 bases. The CDR3 DNA follows: TGTGCCAGCAGTAAAACAGGGGGCGGTGAAAAACTGTTTTTT. It encodes CASSKTGGGEKLFF.

This clone was seen once. The genes are TRBV7-3 and TRBJ2-1; D may be TRBD2 (6 bases). CDR3 length: 14 residues. The germline V gene encodes CDR1 SGHTA and CDR2 FQGTGA. V was trimmed by 1 base and J by 9 bases, leaving 13 bases between them. The CDR3 region is CASSLNSLGGEQFF. The CDR3 region has the DNA TGTGCCAGCAGCTTAAACTCATTGGGGGGTGAGCAGTTCTTC.

Worth noting for this clone: The junction departs from the called germline gene at one end, perhaps through a read error. The chain couples TRBV19 to TRBJ1-1; TRBD1 matches at 10 bases. Germline CDR1 reads LNHDA; CDR2 reads SQIVND (reference sequence). The CDR3 extends over 14 amino acids. This CDR3 reads CTSRPGQGITEAFF. CDR3 DNA: TGTACCAGTAGACCGGGACAGGGGATCACTGAAGCTTTCTTT.

The chain combines TRBV7-9 with TRBJ1-2, with TRBD1 matching 10 bases. There are 16 residues in the CDR3. Per germline, CDR1 SEHNR and CDR2 FQNEAQ (reference sequence). Trimming cost V 5 bases and J 0 bases; bases outside gene matches: 6. CDR3: CASSGDRGRPNYGYTF. In nucleotides, the CDR3 is TGTGCCAGCAGCGGGGACAGGGGAAGACCTAACTATGGCTACACCTTC. Full variable domain (outside the CDR3, taken from reference TRBV7-9 and TRBJ1-2): DTGVSQNPRHKITKRGQNVTFRCDPISEHNRLYWYRQTLGQGPEFLTYFQNEAQLEKSRLLSDRFSAERPKGSFSTLEIQRTEQGDSAMYLCASSGDRGRPNYGYTFGSGTRLTVV.

The chain links TRBV27 to TRBJ1-1; the D gene is possibly TRBD1 (6 bases). Germline V lookup: CDR1 MNHEY, CDR2 SMNVEV (reference sequence). With 6 bases removed from V and 2 bases from J, the gap between germline ends came to 19 bases. The CDR3 has 16 amino acids. The CDR3, as DNA: TGTGCCAGCAGATACCAGGGGATCTCCCCCAACACTGAAGCTTTCTTT. This gives the protein CASRYQGISPNTEAFF.

The genes are TRBV5-1 and TRBJ2-1, with TRBD2 matching 11 bases. V was clipped by 4 bases and J by 6 bases; unmatched bases: 6. The CDR3 is made up of 15 amino acids. Germline CDR1 is SGHRS and CDR2 is YFSETQ. The CDR3 sequence is CASSPALAGGNEQFF. The DNA for the CDR3 is TGCGCCAGCAGCCCCGCCCTAGCGGGAGGCAATGAGCAGTTCTTC. The full variable domain, rest sourced from reference TRBV5-1 and TRBJ2-1, is KAGVTQTPRYLIKTRGQQVTLSCSPISGHRSVSWYQQTPGQGLQFLFEYFSETQRNKGNFPGRFSGRQFSNSRSEMNVSTLELGDSALYLCASSPALAGGNEQFFGPGTRLTVL.

The J gene is TRBJ2-5, the V gene TRBV24-1; TRBD1 matches 10 bases. The germline gives CDR1 KGHDR, CDR2 SFDVKD. This CDR3 has 15 residues. After removal of 4 bases from V and 5 bases from J, the junction contained 6 bases not matched to a gene. For the CDR3, the DNA is TGTGCCACCAGTGACTCGGGACAGGGGTTTGAGACCCAGTACTTC. Translation gives CATSDSGQGFETQYF.

This rearrangement joins TRBV5-4 to TRBJ2-3, with 7 bases lining up with TRBD2. The CDR3 loop spans 15 amino acids. V lost 5 bases and J lost 1; bases outside the gene matches: 7. Looked up from germline, CDR1 is SGHNT and CDR2 is YYREEE (reference sequence). The chain's CDR3 is CASRPAGMGTDTQYF. The DNA for the CDR3 is TGTGCCAGCAGACCAGCGGGAATGGGCACAGATACGCAGTATTTT.

V is TRBV21-1 and J is TRBJ1-2. TRBV21-1 is labeled a pseudogene. The CDR3 is made up of 13 amino acids. DNA of the CDR3: TGTGCCACCGGAGGTGTGAATAACTATGGCTACACCTTC. Residues: CATGGVNNYGYTF.

This clone was seen a single time. The chain carries TRBV7-9 and TRBJ1-4, with 8 bases that match TRBD1. The germline V gene has CDR1 SEHNR and CDR2 FQNEAQ (reference sequence). Unmatched junction bases numbered 3, after V lost 5 bases and J lost 10 bases. The CDR3 runs to 12 residues. The CDR3 spells CASSIQGVKLFF. The CDR3 DNA follows: TGTGCCAGCAGCATACAGGGGGTAAAACTGTTTTTT. Using reference TRBV7-9 and TRBJ1-4 for the parts outside the CDR3, the full variable domain is DTGVSQNPRHKITKRGQNVTFRCDPISEHNRLYWYRQTLGQGPEFLTYFQNEAQLEKSRLLSDRFSAERPKGSFSTLEIQRTEQGDSAMYLCASSIQGVKLFFGSGTQLSVL.

The chain uses TRBV6-5 and TRBJ1-2; TRBD1 aligns across 7 bases. Germline CDR1 is MNHEY and CDR2 is SVGAGI. There are 14 residues in the CDR3. V lost 6 bases, J lost 6 bases, and 10 bases stayed unmatched. The CDR3 DNA follows: TGTGCCAGCAGGACGACAGGGACGTATAATGGCTACACCTTC. The encoded protein is CASRTTGTYNGYTF.

V usage is TRBV9 and J usage is TRBJ2-1; possibly TRBD2 for D (6 bases). V was shortened by 3 bases and J by 4 bases, with 14 bases between the two germline ends. Germline CDR1 reads SGDLS; CDR2 reads YYNGEE. This CDR3 region has 15 residues. DNA for the CDR3: TGTGCCAGCAGCGAGGGTGGTAGCGGTTACAATGAGCAGTTCTTC. It yields the protein CASSEGGSGYNEQFF.